These T cell receptor beta chains were read from a single sample in a study of T-cell reconstitution after alpha-beta-depleted transplantation in children. TCRdb called the PCR reads again in MiXCR, with one record for every CDR3 protein. The table has some 200,000 distinct CDR3 sequences, approximately 8% seen once. Sequenced here: PBMCs, mostly from graft donor cells, sampled 360 days after TCRalphabeta/CD19-depleted stem cell transplant. The source is a male patient between 2 and 15 years old who had a stem cell transplant for acute myeloid leukemia, so the T cells may come from the graft donor. CDR3s include the opening cysteine and the closing phenylalanine or tryptophan. Each record gives: J gene, D gene, clone size, V gene, CDR3 protein, CDR3 DNA. The D gene is left open where the match is weak. Clone size is stated in some rows and not others, as once, few, many or a class when expanded.

j_call: TRBJ2-1; d_call: .; clone_size: few; v_call: TRBV4-3; cdr3_aa: CASSQEPWGYEQFF; cdr3_nt: TGCGCCAGCAGCCAGGAACCTTGGGGGTATGAGCAGTTCTTC
j_call: TRBJ2-5; d_call: .; clone_size: .; v_call: TRBV20-1; cdr3_aa: CSATRAGFQETQYF; cdr3_nt: TGCAGTGCTACCCGCGCCGGCTTCCAAGAGACCCAGTACTTC
j_call: TRBJ2-3; d_call: .; clone_size: many; v_call: TRBV7-3; cdr3_aa: CASSLGREGTQYF; cdr3_nt: TGTGCCAGCAGCTTAGGGCGAGAGGGTACGCAGTATTTT
j_call: TRBJ1-4; d_call: .; clone_size: .; v_call: TRBV9; cdr3_aa: CASSVDRGSNEKLFF; cdr3_nt: TGTGCCAGCAGCGTAGACCGGGGTTCTAATGAAAAACTGTTTTTT
j_call: TRBJ1-5; d_call: .; clone_size: .; v_call: TRBV10-3; cdr3_aa: CAISEQGSNQPQHF; cdr3_nt: TGTGCCATCAGTGAACAGGGATCAAATCAGCCCCAGCATTTT
j_call: TRBJ2-7; d_call: TRBD2; clone_size: .; v_call: TRBV18; cdr3_aa: CASSRGLAGAYEQYF; cdr3_nt: TGTGCCAGCTCACGGGGACTAGCGGGAGCATACGAGCAGTACTTC
j_call: TRBJ2-5; d_call: TRBD1; clone_size: many; v_call: TRBV11-1; cdr3_aa: CASSQGQDRATRKVQETQYF; cdr3_nt: TGTGCCAGCAGCCAGGGACAGGACCGAGCAACTAGGAAGGTCCAAGAGACCCAGTACTTC
j_call: TRBJ2-7; d_call: .; clone_size: few; v_call: TRBV5-4; cdr3_aa: CASSNPRSEQYF; cdr3_nt: TGTGCCAGCAGCAACCCCAGAAGCGAGCAGTACTTC
j_call: TRBJ2-2; d_call: TRBD1; clone_size: many; v_call: TRBV20-1; cdr3_aa: CSASAGGTGELFF; cdr3_nt: TGCAGTGCTAGCGCAGGGGGCACCGGGGAGCTGTTTTTT
j_call: TRBJ2-5; d_call: TRBD2; clone_size: .; v_call: TRBV12-3/TRBV12-4; cdr3_aa: CASGRVAGIQETQYF; cdr3_nt: TGTGCCAGCGGCCGGGTAGCGGGGATACAAGAGACCCAGTACTTC
j_call: TRBJ2-3; d_call: TRBD1; clone_size: .; v_call: TRBV11-2; cdr3_aa: CASSSLWGQGTDTQYF; cdr3_nt: TGTGCCAGCAGCTCCCTTTGGGGACAGGGAACAGATACGCAGTATTTT
j_call: TRBJ1-1; d_call: .; clone_size: many; v_call: TRBV5-1; cdr3_aa: CASSAGRFPEAFF; cdr3_nt: TGCGCCAGCAGCGCCGGGAGGTTCCCTGAAGCTTTCTTT
j_call: TRBJ2-5; d_call: .; clone_size: .; v_call: TRBV29-1; cdr3_aa: CSVCGGPETQYF; cdr3_nt: TGCAGCGTTTGCGGGGGCCCAGAGACCCAGTACTTC
j_call: TRBJ2-5; d_call: TRBD1; clone_size: .; v_call: TRBV11-1; cdr3_aa: CASSSGTGGRETQYF; cdr3_nt: TGTGCCAGCAGCTCGGGGACAGGGGGCAGAGAGACCCAGTACTTC
j_call: TRBJ1-1; d_call: TRBD1; clone_size: .; v_call: TRBV10-3; cdr3_aa: CAIRTGGEDTEAFF; cdr3_nt: TGTGCCATCAGGACAGGGGGCGAGGACACTGAAGCTTTCTTT
j_call: TRBJ2-1; d_call: .; clone_size: few; v_call: TRBV5-1; cdr3_aa: CASSLDGVSSYNEQFF; cdr3_nt: TGCGCCAGCAGCTTGGACGGGGTAAGCTCCTACAATGAGCAGTTCTTC
j_call: TRBJ2-1; d_call: TRBD1; clone_size: .; v_call: TRBV7-2; cdr3_aa: CASSFRGTATPNEQFF; cdr3_nt: TGTGCCAGCAGCTTTCGAGGGACAGCTACCCCCAATGAGCAGTTCTTC
j_call: TRBJ2-1; d_call: .; clone_size: many; v_call: TRBV5-1; cdr3_aa: CASSLDSGVYNEQFF; cdr3_nt: TGCGCCAGCAGCCTCGACAGTGGGGTATACAATGAGCAGTTCTTC
j_call: TRBJ2-7; d_call: TRBD2; clone_size: few; v_call: TRBV6-2/TRBV6-3; cdr3_aa: CASSYTTSGSYEQYF; cdr3_nt: TGTGCCAGCAGTTACACGACTAGCGGATCCTACGAGCAGTACTTC
j_call: TRBJ2-2; d_call: .; clone_size: many; v_call: TRBV12-3/TRBV12-4; cdr3_aa: CASSSGELFF; cdr3_nt: TGTGCCAGCAGTTCCGGGGAGCTGTTTTTT
j_call: TRBJ1-1; d_call: .; clone_size: few; v_call: TRBV18; cdr3_aa: CASSPTGGGTEAFF; cdr3_nt: TGTGCCAGCTCACCCACAGGCGGGGGAACTGAAGCTTTCTTT
j_call: TRBJ2-5; d_call: .; clone_size: few; v_call: TRBV16; cdr3_aa: CASSQYRRETQYF; cdr3_nt: TGTGCCAGCAGCCAATATCGACGAGAGACCCAGTACTTC
j_call: TRBJ2-5; d_call: .; clone_size: .; v_call: TRBV20-1; cdr3_aa: CSSGRPPQETQYF; cdr3_nt: TGCAGTTCAGGGAGGCCCCCTCAAGAGACCCAGTACTTC